This T cell receptor (beta chain) was obtained from a study of blood T cell repertoires in COVID-19. The CDR3 is made up of 13 amino acids. Trimming removed 6 bases from V and 6 bases from J, with 9 bases in between. The age range of participants was 18 to 89 years, with residence in under 30 US areas. Libraries were prepared by immunoSEQ multiplex PCR; TCRdb keeps only in-frame clonotypes and omits some of them. Among 250,000 to 400,000 clones listed, 85% were seen once. The chain employs TRBV12-3 or TRBV12-4 and TRBJ1-6, with a tentative D call TRBD1 (6 bases). The sequence came from a woman in her 30s who had been exposed to COVID-19. Sequenced: PBMCs or T cells enriched from blood (not recorded which). CDR3 DNA sequence: TGTGCCAGCAGGGGGGCCTTTAATTCACCCCTCCACTTT. Encoded protein: CASRGAFNSPLHF.